This is a list of T cell receptor beta chains from one sample in a study of PD-1 blockade in classical Hodgkin lymphoma. Libraries were prepared by immunoSEQ multiplex PCR; TCRdb keeps only in-frame clonotypes and omits some of them. Of 16,000 or so clones in the sample, around four fifths were seen once. Sequencing was performed on CD4+ T cells from blood, taken at baseline. The receptors were sampled from a human donor with classical Hodgkin lymphoma. CDR3s include the opening cysteine and the closing phenylalanine or tryptophan. The order of the fields is clone size, D gene, J gene, V gene, CDR3 DNA, CDR3 protein. D genes are given only for firm matches. Rows may omit the clone size; those that give it use once, few, many or a size class.

>.|TRBD2|TRBJ2-1|TRBV11-3
TGTGCCAGCAGCTTAGCGGCGGGGGGCTACAATGAGCAGTTCTTC
CASSLAAGGYNEQFF
>.|.|TRBJ2-2|TRBV6-5
TGTGCCAGCAGTTATCGGGGCCGGAACACCGGGGAGCTGTTTTTT
CASSYRGRNTGELFF
>few|.|TRBJ1-1|TRBV11-2
TGTGCCAGCAGCTTAGATCTGCAGGGGCGAGCTTTCTTT
CASSLDLQGRAFF
>.|.|TRBJ2-3|TRBV5-4
TGTGCCAGCAGGGCGGGAAGCACAGATACGCAGTATTTT
CASRAGSTDTQYF
>.|.|TRBJ2-2|TRBV5-6
TGTGCCAGCAGCTTACCGGGACGTAGCTCCGGGGAGCTGTTTTTT
CASSLPGRSSGELFF
>few|TRBD2|TRBJ2-7|TRBV19
TGTGCCAGTAGTATCGGGCCGGGACTAGCGGGAGGCACTACCTACGAGCAGTACTTC
CASSIGPGLAGGTTYEQYF
>.|.|TRBJ2-7|TRBV2
TGTGCCAGCAGGCAAGGGGCCTACGAGCAGTACTTC
CASRQGAYEQYF
>few|.|TRBJ1-5|TRBV18
TGTGCCAGCTCACCTCGGGCGGAGGTTCAGCCCCAGCATTTT
CASSPRAEVQPQHF
>.|.|TRBJ2-3|TRBV6-1
TGTGCCAGCAGCCCGGTTAGGGGAACAGATACGCAGTATTTT
CASSPVRGTDTQYF
>.|.|TRBJ1-1|TRBV27
TGTGCCAGCAGTTTATCCCGTTTGGTACAGGGTAAAGCTTTCTTT
CASSLSRLVQGKAFF
>.|TRBD2|TRBJ2-3|TRBV9
TGTGCCAGCAGCGTAGGACTAGCCCATGGCACAGATACGCAGTATTTT
CASSVGLAHGTDTQYF